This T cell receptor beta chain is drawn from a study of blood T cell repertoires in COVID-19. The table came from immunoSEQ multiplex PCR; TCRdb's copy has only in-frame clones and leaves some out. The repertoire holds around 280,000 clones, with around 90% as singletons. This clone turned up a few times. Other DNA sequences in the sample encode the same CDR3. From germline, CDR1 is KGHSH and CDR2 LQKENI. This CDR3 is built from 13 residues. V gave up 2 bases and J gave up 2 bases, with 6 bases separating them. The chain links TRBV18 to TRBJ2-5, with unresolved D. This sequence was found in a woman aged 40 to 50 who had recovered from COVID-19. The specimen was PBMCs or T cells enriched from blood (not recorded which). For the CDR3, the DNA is TGTGCCAGCTCACCAGGGCAGCAAGAGACCCAGTACTTC. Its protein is CASSPGQQETQYF.